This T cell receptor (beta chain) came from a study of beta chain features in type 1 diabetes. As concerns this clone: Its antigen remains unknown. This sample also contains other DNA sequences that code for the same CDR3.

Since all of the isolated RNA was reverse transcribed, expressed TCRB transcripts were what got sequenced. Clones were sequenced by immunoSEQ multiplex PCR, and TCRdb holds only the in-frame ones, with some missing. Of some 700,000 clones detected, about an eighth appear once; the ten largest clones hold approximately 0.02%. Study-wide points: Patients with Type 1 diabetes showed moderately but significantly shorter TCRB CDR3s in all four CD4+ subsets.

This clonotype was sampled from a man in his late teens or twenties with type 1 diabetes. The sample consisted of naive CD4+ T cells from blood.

The CDR3 is CAWSGDMNTEAFF. DNA of the CDR3: TGTGCCTGGAGTGGAGATATGAACACTGAAGCTTTCTTT. V and J are TRBV30 and TRBJ1-1; D unclear. This CDR3 is 13 amino acids long. The V gene's germline CDR1 is GTSNPN and CDR2 SVGIG (reference sequence). Trimming removed 1 base at V and 0 bases at J, with 6 bases between.